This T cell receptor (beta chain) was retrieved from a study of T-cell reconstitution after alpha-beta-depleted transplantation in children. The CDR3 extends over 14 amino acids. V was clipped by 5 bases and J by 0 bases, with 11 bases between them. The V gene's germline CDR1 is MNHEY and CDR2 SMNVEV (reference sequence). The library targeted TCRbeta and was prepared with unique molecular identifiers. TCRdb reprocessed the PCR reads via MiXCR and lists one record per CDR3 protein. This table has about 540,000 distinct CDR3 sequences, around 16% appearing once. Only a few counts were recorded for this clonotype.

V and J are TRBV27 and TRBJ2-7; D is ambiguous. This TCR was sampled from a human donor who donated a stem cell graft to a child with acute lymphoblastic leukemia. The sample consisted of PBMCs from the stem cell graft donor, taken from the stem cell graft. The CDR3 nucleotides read TGTGCCAGCAGTACATCACCGGACTCCTACGAGCAGTACTTC. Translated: CASSTSPDSYEQYF.